This T cell receptor beta chain was observed in a study of CD8 T cells in Susac syndrome. RNA was extracted with the RNeasy kit, and a quantity of roughly 0.5 to 1 ug was reverse transcribed using random hexamers. With immunoSEQ multiplex PCR, TCR beta CDR3 was amplified across 54 Vbeta and 13 Jbeta. TCRdb analysed the immunoSEQ multiplex PCR reads with MiXCR anew, one entry per CDR3 protein. This table holds some 300,000 distinct CDR3 sequences, roughly 84% found once. CDR1 and CDR2 (germline): GTSNPN, SVGIG (reference sequence). The CDR3 covers 18 residues. Germline trimming cut 0 bases from V and 10 bases from J; bases unmatched to any gene: 17.

The sample was CD8+ T cells from PBMCs. The chain employs TRBV30 and TRBJ2-1; 11 nucleotides agree with TRBD2. This TCR was sampled from a human donor with multiple sclerosis. The CDR3 protein is CAWSVIIDISGRAGEQFF. The CDR3 region has the DNA TGTGCCTGGAGTGTAATTATCGACATTAGCGGGAGGGCTGGCGAGCAGTTCTTC. Full variable domain (missing parts from reference TRBV30 and TRBJ2-1): SQTIHQWPATLVQPVGSPLSLECTVEGTSNPNLYWYRQAAGRGLQLLFYSVGIGQISSEVPQNLSASRPQDRQFILSSKKLLLSDSGFYLCAWSVIIDISGRAGEQFFGPGTRLTVL.